This entry lists 30 T cell receptor beta chains sequenced from one sample in a study of siplizumab effects on memory and regulatory T cells. Using immunoSEQ multiplex PCR, the repertoire was profiled, and TCRdb retains in-frame clones only, with some absent. The sample includes 62,000 or so clones, approximately 87% of them seen just once. The sequencing sample was made of memory CD4+ T cells sorted from blood. The receptor source for this set is a human donor in good health.

The chain joins TRBV11-2 to TRBJ2-1; 8 bases align to TRBD1. CDR3 length equals 15 residues. Germline V gives CDR1 SGHAT, CDR2 FQNNGV. The V and J ends lost 6 bases and 3 bases, in that order; junction bases with no gene match: 7. This chain's CDR3 is CASRRDRGGYNEQFF. The CDR3 nucleotides read TGTGCCAGCAGACGAGACAGGGGCGGCTACAATGAGCAGTTCTTC. The entire variable domain, with the rest obtained from reference TRBV11-2 and TRBJ2-1, is as follows: EAGVAQSPRYKIIEKRQSVAFWCNPISGHATLYWYQQILGQGPKLLIQFQNNGVVDDSQLPKDRFSAERLKGVDSTLKIQPAKLEDSAVYLCASRRDRGGYNEQFFGPGTRLTVL.

This clone was counted between two and nine times. This sequence joins TRBV6-1 and TRBJ2-7, with TRBD2 as a possible D gene (5 bases). From germline, CDR1 is MNHNS and CDR2 SASEGT. The CDR3 is 14 residues long. Trimming removed 7 bases from V and 1 base from J, with 14 bases in between. The CDR3 here is CASNLEGASYEQYF. The CDR3 DNA reads as TGTGCCAGCAACCTTGAGGGTGCGTCCTACGAGCAGTACTTC.

This clone was detected only a few times. This chain uses TRBV6-6 with TRBJ1-5; D unclear. The CDR3 runs to 12 residues. V lost 6 bases, J lost 7 bases, and 10 bases lay in between. Per the germline V gene, CDR1 is MNHNY and CDR2 is SVGAGI (reference sequence). The chain's CDR3 is CASRPYGQPQHF. The CDR3 region has the DNA TGTGCCAGCAGGCCTTACGGACAGCCCCAGCATTTT.

The chain links TRBV16 to TRBJ2-5; D unresolved. The CDR3 covers 13 residues. Germline-derived CDR1 and CDR2 are KGHSY and FQNENV. Trimming pared 2 bases from V and 1 base from J, leaving 5 bases between. The CDR3 loop reads CASSQTSQETQYF. The CDR3, as DNA: TGTGCCAGCAGCCAAACTTCCCAAGAGACCCAGTACTTC.

The rearrangement uses TRBV5-4 and TRBJ1-2; D perhaps matches TRBD1 (5 bases). V was clipped by 3 bases and J by 7 bases, with 7 bases between them. The CDR3 contains 11 residues. Germline V gene sequence: CDR1 SGHNT, CDR2 YYREEE (reference sequence). In DNA form, the CDR3 reads TGTGCCAGCAGCTCGGGGGGTGGCTACACCTTC. This codes for CASSSGGGYTF. The full variable domain, its missing parts supplied by reference TRBV5-4 and TRBJ1-2, is ETGVTQSPTHLIKTRGQQVTLRCSSQSGHNTVSWYQQALGQGPQFIFQYYREEENGRGNFPPRFSGLQFPNYSSELNVNALELDDSALYLCASSSGGGYTFGSGTRLTVV.

The genes are TRBV29-1 and TRBJ1-4; D remains unclear. Trimming stripped 2 bases from V and 6 bases from J, with 4 bases between. CDR1 is SQVTM, CDR2 ANQGSEA, per germline. The CDR3 extends over 11 amino acids. The CDR3 loop is CSVERDEKLFF. CDR3 in DNA: TGCAGCGTTGAAAGGGATGAAAAACTGTTTTTT.

V and J are TRBV11-2 and TRBJ1-2; D gene ambiguous. The V end was cut by 0 bases, the J end by 1 base, with 9 bases between. The CDR3 has 15 amino acids. CDR1 is SGHAT and CDR2 is FQNNGV in the germline V gene. CDR3 bases: TGTGCCAGCAGCTTAGACCGCGGGGTTAACTATGGCTACACCTTC. This sequence encodes CASSLDRGVNYGYTF.

This clone is a singleton in its sample. The chain combines TRBV6-1 with TRBJ1-1, with D perhaps matching TRBD1 (5 bases). Per the germline V gene, CDR1 is MNHNS and CDR2 is SASEGT. With 6 bases removed from V and 4 bases from J, the gap between germline ends came to 18 bases. This CDR3 has 15 residues. For the CDR3, the DNA is TGTGCCAGCAGCAAGGACCCCACGGGGGGCACTGAAGCTTTCTTT. Its translation: CASSKDPTGGTEAFF.

This clone was picked up a small number of times. The V gene is TRBV19, the J gene TRBJ2-3; D unresolved. The ends were cut back, 6 bases at V and 1 base at J, with 11 bases in the middle. Germline loops: CDR1 LNHDA, CDR2 SQIVND (reference sequence). The CDR3 length is 14 residues. The CDR3 is CASSLQTGTDTQYF. The CDR3, as DNA: TGTGCCAGTAGCCTCCAAACCGGCACAGATACGCAGTATTTT.

This clone was counted between two and nine times. The rearrangement joins TRBV6-5 to TRBJ1-2; D not certain. CDR3 length: 14 residues. Germline CDR1 and CDR2: MNHEY and SVGAGI. The V end lost 7 bases, the J end lost 5 bases, and 17 bases lay between the germline ends. The chain's CDR3 is CASKSNVLRYGYTF. The CDR3 DNA reads TGTGCCAGCAAATCCAACGTACTGCGTTATGGCTACACCTTC.

The chain links TRBV5-5 to TRBJ1-1, with D perhaps TRBD1 (5 bases). CDR3 length equals 17 residues. Germline values: CDR1 SGHKS, CDR2 YYEKEE (reference sequence). The V end was cut by 4 bases, the J end by 0 bases, with 19 bases between. CDR3 sequence reads: CASSPPGLTAMNTEAFF. CDR3 in DNA: TGTGCCAGCAGCCCACCCGGACTGACAGCCATGAACACTGAAGCTTTCTTT.

The J gene is TRBJ2-7, the V gene TRBV7-2; 7 nucleotides line up with TRBD2. V lost 6 bases, J lost 0 bases, and 5 bases stayed unmatched. The CDR3 is 14 amino acids. Per the germline V gene, CDR1 is SGHTA and CDR2 is FQGNSA. CDR3 amino acids: CASSPSGISYEQYF. CDR3 DNA sequence: TGTGCCAGCAGTCCGAGCGGGATCTCCTACGAGCAGTACTTC.

V gene TRBV6-5 combines with J gene TRBJ1-1, with 9 bases that match TRBD1. The junction had 2 bases not matched to a gene; V was cut back by 0 bases and J by 3 bases. CDR1 MNHEY and CDR2 SVGAGI come from the germline V gene. The CDR3 contains 15 residues. Here the CDR3 reads CASSYSRQGDTEAFF. The CDR3 nucleotides read TGTGCCAGCAGTTACTCGAGACAGGGGGACACTGAAGCTTTCTTT.

This clone turned up a few times. The rearrangement uses TRBV6-4 and TRBJ1-2; D unclear. The V end lost 0 bases, the J end lost 5 bases, and 7 bases lay between the germline ends. This CDR3 comprises 13 residues. Germline V lookup: CDR1 MRHNA, CDR2 SNTAGT. The CDR3 nucleotides are TGTGCCAGCAGTGACTCGAAAGGGTATGGCTACACCTTC. Translation gives CASSDSKGYGYTF.

The chain is built from TRBV10-2 and TRBJ1-5, with D hard to call. The CDR3 has 14 residues. Trimming pared 0 bases from V and 1 base from J, leaving 4 bases between. The V gene's germline CDR1 is WSHSY and CDR2 SAAADI. CDR3 sequence: CASSESDSNQPQHF. The CDR3 DNA follows: TGCGCCAGCAGTGAGTCCGACAGCAATCAGCCCCAGCATTTT.

This clone has just a few counts. The chain couples TRBV27 to TRBJ1-2; D perhaps matches TRBD1 (5 bases). CDR1 and CDR2 from the germline V gene are MNHEY and SMNVEV (reference sequence). This CDR3 region has 13 residues. The V end was cut by 5 bases, the J end by 8 bases, with 15 bases between. The CDR3 spells CASSAGRPRGYTF. CDR3 in DNA: TGTGCCAGCAGTGCGGGACGGCCCCGCGGCTACACCTTC.

The V and J genes are TRBV14 and TRBJ1-4; D perhaps matches TRBD1 (6 bases). With 0 bases removed from V and 5 bases from J, the gap between germline ends came to 13 bases. The CDR3 consists of 16 residues. The germline CDR1 and CDR2 sequences are SGHDN and FVKESK. CDR3 in amino acids: CASSQDGGQKNEKLFF. CDR3 DNA sequence: TGTGCCAGCAGCCAAGATGGAGGACAGAAAAATGAAAAACTGTTTTTT.

On this clone: It is unclear where the CDR3 begins or ends on the DNA, so no DNA is shown, and the CDR3 is as TCRdb lists it. This sequence joins TRBV21-1 and TRBJ1-2. TRBV21-1 is a listed pseudogene. The CDR3 is 15 amino acids in total, end residues counted. CDR3 residues: CASSKVGWGNYGCTF.

This clone was seen a single time. The V gene is TRBV30, the J gene TRBJ2-5, with TRBD2 as a possible D gene (6 bases). This CDR3 region has 12 residues. The germline V and J ends were trimmed by 3 bases and 4 bases, with 9 bases remaining between them. Germline V gene data show CDR1 as GTSNPN and CDR2 as SVGIG (reference sequence). DNA for the CDR3: TGTGCCTGGAGCGGGAGTGGAGAGACCCAGTACTTC. It encodes CAWSGSGETQYF.

The V and J genes are TRBV5-1 and TRBJ1-2, with 10 bases aligning to TRBD1. This CDR3 comprises 17 residues. Germline V lookup: CDR1 SGHRS, CDR2 YFSETQ. Trimming cost V 3 bases and J 4 bases; bases outside gene matches: 12. The CDR3 spells CASSYTTGGAGGYGYTF. The CDR3 bases are TGCGCCAGCAGCTACACGACAGGGGGCGCAGGAGGCTATGGCTACACCTTC.

This chain uses TRBV5-6 with TRBJ1-5; no firm D call. This CDR3 is built from 13 residues. V dropped 0 bases and J dropped 7 bases, with 8 bases sitting between them. Germline V gene sequence: CDR1 SGHDT, CDR2 YYEEEE. The CDR3 spells CASSLEQRQPQHF. The CDR3 DNA reads TGTGCCAGCAGCTTGGAACAGAGGCAGCCCCAGCATTTT. The variable domain in full, completed from reference TRBV5-6 and TRBJ1-5, reads DAGVTQSPTHLIKTRGQQVTLRCSPKSGHDTVSWYQQALGQGPQFIFQYYEEEERQRGNFPDRFSGHQFPNYSSELNVNALLLGDSALYLCASSLEQRQPQHFGDGTRLSIL.

This chain links TRBV7-2 with TRBJ1-1; TRBD1 might be the D (6 bases). Germline assignment: CDR1 SGHTA and CDR2 FQGNSA. The CDR3 covers 15 residues. The ends were cut back, 1 base at V and 4 bases at J, with 13 bases in the middle. The CDR3 here is CASSLVAGGSTEAFF. CDR3 DNA sequence: TGTGCCAGCAGCTTAGTGGCTGGGGGCAGCACTGAAGCTTTCTTT.

V usage is TRBV6-1 and J usage is TRBJ2-7; 13 bases are a match to TRBD2. This CDR3 spans 16 amino acids. J gave up 1 base and V 2 bases, and 2 bases lay outside the gene matches. Germline lookup yields CDR1 MNHNS and CDR2 SASEGT. CDR3: CASSERTSGRSYEQYF. CDR3 DNA: TGTGCCAGCAGTGAAAGGACTAGCGGGAGATCCTACGAGCAGTACTTC.

This clone has only one observation. The chain employs TRBV7-2 and TRBJ2-7; 11 bases are shared with TRBD1. Germline CDR1 and CDR2: SGHTA and FQGNSA. Unmatched junction bases numbered 11, after V lost 10 bases and J lost 0 bases. The length of the CDR3 is 16 residues. DNA of the CDR3: TGTGCCACCGCACGAACCGGGACAGGGGGCTCCTACGAGCAGTACTTC. This codes for CATARTGTGGSYEQYF.

The CDR3 DNA reads TGTGCCAGCATCGACTACACTGAAGCTTTCTTT. Protein sequence: CASIDYTEAFF. The genes are TRBV25-1 and TRBJ1-1; D ambiguous. The ends were cut back, 7 bases at V and 3 bases at J, with 6 bases in the middle. The CDR3 is made up of 11 amino acids. Germline CDR1 MGHDK, CDR2 SYGVNS.

CDR3 DNA sequence: TGTGCCAGCAGCGTAGCGTCGACGAACACCGGGGAGCTGTTTTTT. Translated, it gives CASSVASTNTGELFF. The chain carries TRBV9 and TRBJ2-2; D is uncertain. Looked up from germline, CDR1 is SGDLS and CDR2 is YYNGEE. V gave up 0 bases and J gave up 0 bases, with 6 bases separating them. This CDR3 region has 15 residues.

The chain employs TRBV27 and TRBJ1-5; D is uncertain. Germline values: CDR1 MNHEY, CDR2 SMNVEV (reference sequence). This CDR3 is built from 15 residues. The V end was cut by 2 bases, the J end by 4 bases, with 12 bases between. DNA of the CDR3: TGTGCCAGCAGTTTAACCCCCAGTGCTAATCAGCCCCAGCATTTT. This encodes CASSLTPSANQPQHF.

This clone was seen only a few times. The rearrangement links TRBV6-6 to TRBJ2-7; 10 bases agree with TRBD2. The CDR3 is made up of 16 amino acids. The germline gives CDR1 MNHNY, CDR2 SVGAGI (reference sequence). The V segment lost 2 bases and the J segment 7 bases; nucleotides outside the gene matches: 11. The CDR3 spells CASSYAPPGLAREQYF. The CDR3 coding sequence is TGTGCCAGCAGTTACGCGCCCCCGGGACTAGCGAGAGAGCAGTACTTC.

The V call is TRBV11-2, the J call TRBJ2-5; no clear D. This CDR3 is built from 13 residues. V lost 2 bases to trimming and J lost 4 bases, with 8 bases between them. The V gene's germline CDR1 is SGHAT and CDR2 FQNNGV. The CDR3 loop is CASSLWRGETQYF. DNA of the CDR3: TGTGCCAGCAGCTTATGGAGAGGAGAGACCCAGTACTTC.

V is TRBV5-1 and J is TRBJ2-1; TRBD2 aligns across 8 bases. V gave up 4 bases and J gave up 7 bases; unmatched junction bases: 13. The CDR3 spans 16 residues. Germline values: CDR1 SGHRS, CDR2 YFSETQ. In DNA, the CDR3 is TGCGCCAGCAGCACTGGGGGACTAGGAGTAGGGAATGAGCAGTTCTTC. Protein sequence: CASSTGGLGVGNEQFF.